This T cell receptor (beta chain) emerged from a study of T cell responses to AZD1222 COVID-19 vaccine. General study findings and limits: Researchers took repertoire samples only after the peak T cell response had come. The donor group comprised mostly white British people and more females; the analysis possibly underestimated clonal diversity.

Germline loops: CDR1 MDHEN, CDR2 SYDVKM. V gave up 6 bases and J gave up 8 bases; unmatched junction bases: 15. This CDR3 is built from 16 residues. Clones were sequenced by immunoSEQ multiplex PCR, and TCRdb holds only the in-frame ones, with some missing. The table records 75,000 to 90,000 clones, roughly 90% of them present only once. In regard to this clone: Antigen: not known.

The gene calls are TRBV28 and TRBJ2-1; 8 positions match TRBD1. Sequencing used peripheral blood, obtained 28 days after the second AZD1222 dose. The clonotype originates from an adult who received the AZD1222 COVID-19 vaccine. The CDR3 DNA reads TGTGCCAGCAGCCCCTCAGGACAGGGAGGAAGGGATGAGCAGTTCTTC. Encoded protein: CASSPSGQGGRDEQFF.